This passage covers 11 T cell receptor beta chains from one sample sequenced in a study of blood T cell repertoires in COVID-19 (TCRdb year 2020). Libraries were made using the immunoSEQ multiplex PCR assay. TCRdb took over this immuneACCESS table, retaining in-frame rearrangements with V and J assigned. Such tables are incomplete; in checked studies, under half of the missing clones stem from an unresolved V gene, and the remainder is unexplained. For this sample the table gives approximately 470,000 clones, of which around 90% were detected only once. The ten largest clones add up to 0.7% of the sample. Sequenced: PBMCs or T cells enriched from blood (not recorded which). All receptors derive from a woman younger than 35 who had recovered from COVID-19.

This chain joins TRBV5-1 and TRBJ2-2, with 10 bases identical to TRBD2. The CDR3 length is 17 residues. The trim removed 3 bases at V and 5 bases at J, leaving 10 bases unmatched. CDR1 SGHRS and CDR2 YFSETQ come from the germline V gene. The CDR3 nucleotides read TGCGCCAGCAGCTGGACCATAGCGGGGGGAGAGACCGGGGAGCTGTTTTTT. It is translated as CASSWTIAGGETGELFF. The variable domain in full, completed from reference TRBV5-1 and TRBJ2-2, reads KAGVTQTPRYLIKTRGQQVTLSCSPISGHRSVSWYQQTPGQGLQFLFEYFSETQRNKGNFPGRFSGRQFSNSRSEMNVSTLELGDSALYLCASSWTIAGGETGELFFGEGSRLTVL.

V gene TRBV5-5 combines with J gene TRBJ1-1; 8 bases fit TRBD1. V shed 2 bases, J shed 5 bases, and the junction held 8 bases outside the gene matches. CDR1 is SGHKS and CDR2 is YYEKEE in the germline V gene (reference sequence). The CDR3 spans 15 residues. The CDR3 sequence: CASSFRTGWGTEAFF. In nucleotides, the CDR3 is TGTGCCAGCAGCTTCCGGACAGGGTGGGGAACTGAAGCTTTCTTT.

This chain joins TRBV3-1 (or the pseudogene TRBV3-2) and TRBJ2-3; the match to TRBD2 covers 10 bases. The CDR3 spans 18 residues. Looked up from germline, CDR1 is LGHDT and CDR2 is YNNKEL (reference sequence). V dropped 0 bases and J dropped 0; count of bases not matched to a gene: 6. Here the CDR3 DNA reads TGTGCCAGCAGCCAAGAAGCGGGGGGGCCGACTAGCACAGATACGCAGTATTTT. Translating gives CASSQEAGGPTSTDTQYF.

This sequence joins TRBV3-1 (or the pseudogene TRBV3-2) and TRBJ2-5; 7 bases agree with TRBD2. Germline CDR1 is LGHDT and CDR2 is YNNKEL (reference sequence). Trimming cost V 1 base and J 4 bases; bases outside gene matches: 3. This CDR3 has 14 residues. The DNA for the CDR3 is TGTGCCAGCAGCCAAGGACCGGGGGGAGAGACCCAGTACTTC. It translates to CASSQGPGGETQYF.

The J gene is TRBJ1-1, the V gene TRBV5-8, with D perhaps matching TRBD1 (5 bases). The CDR3 runs to 16 residues. The germline V gene has CDR1 SGHTS and CDR2 YDEGEE. V shed 1 base and J shed 4 bases, with 17 bases lying between them. The CDR3 DNA sequence: TGTGCCAGCAGCTTGATCTCCGGGGGAGATGGCACTGAAGCTTTCTTT. Amino acid sequence: CASSLISGGDGTEAFF.

In the case of this clone: At one end the junction does not follow the germline gene, possibly because of a read error. The chain has TRBV5-5 and TRBJ2-3; D gene uncertain. Per germline, CDR1 SGHKS and CDR2 YYEKEE (reference sequence). There are 13 residues in the CDR3. The CDR3 nucleotides read TGTGCCAGCAACTTGGCAGGCGCCGATACGCAGTATTTT. Residues: CASNLAGADTQYF. The full variable domain, completed using reference TRBV5-5 and TRBJ2-3, is DAGVTQSPTHLIKTRGQQVTLRCSPISGHKSVSWYQQVLGQGPQFIFQYYEKEERGRGNFPDRFSARQFPNYSSELNVNALLLGDSALYLCASNLAGADTQYFGPGTRLTVL.

The CDR3 nucleotides are TGTGCCAGCAGCTTATGGGGGCGCGATGAAAAACTGTTTTTT. As protein: CASSLWGRDEKLFF. V gene TRBV11-2 combines with J gene TRBJ1-4; a weak D match, TRBD1 (6 bases). V was clipped by 2 bases and J by 6 bases, with 10 bases between them. CDR3 length: 14 residues. Per the germline V gene, CDR1 is SGHAT and CDR2 is FQNNGV. Combining the CDR3 with reference TRBV11-2 and TRBJ1-4 gives the whole variable domain EAGVAQSPRYKIIEKRQSVAFWCNPISGHATLYWYQQILGQGPKLLIQFQNNGVVDDSQLPKDRFSAERLKGVDSTLKIQPAKLEDSAVYLCASSLWGRDEKLFFGSGTQLSVL.

The V gene is TRBV18, the J gene TRBJ2-2, with 11 bases fitting TRBD2. J was trimmed by 2 bases and V by 5 bases; bases with no gene match: 16. From germline, CDR1 is KGHSH and CDR2 LQKENI. The CDR3 runs 20 residues. CDR3 nucleotide sequence: TGTGCCAGCTCATTCAAAAGGCTAGCGGGGGGCCGTCCTAACACCGGGGAGCTGTTTTTT. It codes for CASSFKRLAGGRPNTGELFF.

The chain carries TRBV7-2 and TRBJ1-1, with D perhaps TRBD1 (5 bases). Germline loops: CDR1 SGHTA, CDR2 FQGNSA. CDR3 length: 16 amino acids. Trimming cost V 2 bases and J 0 bases, with 13 bases left between them. CDR3 DNA: TGTGCCAGCAGCTTAAGGGTAGGGGCAGTGAACACTGAAGCTTTCTTT. Its translation is CASSLRVGAVNTEAFF.

With respect to this clone: Additional DNA sequences in this sample encode the identical CDR3. This sequence joins TRBV18 and TRBJ1-1; no firm D call. Trimming left V 2 bases short and J 1 base short, with 8 bases between. This CDR3 has 14 residues. The germline CDR1 and CDR2 sequences are KGHSH and LQKENI. The CDR3 is CASSPSRGNTEAFF. Written as DNA, the CDR3 is TGTGCCAGCTCACCAAGCCGGGGGAACACTGAAGCTTTCTTT. Using reference TRBV18 and TRBJ1-1 for the parts outside the CDR3, the full variable domain is NAGVMQNPRHLVRRRGQEARLRCSPMKGHSHVYWYRQLPEEGLKFMVYLQKENIIDESGMPKERFSAEFPKEGPSILRIQQVVRGDSAAYFCASSPSRGNTEAFFGQGTRLTVV.

This rearrangement joins TRBV28 to TRBJ1-5; D remains ambiguous. Looked up from germline, CDR1 is MDHEN and CDR2 is SYDVKM. The CDR3 runs to 17 residues. The V end was cut by 7 bases, the J end by 0 bases, with 19 bases between. CDR3 sequence (DNA): TGTGCCAGCACCGTATGGATAGGAGATTATAGCAATCAGCCCCAGCATTTT. It codes for CASTVWIGDYSNQPQHF. Full variable domain (remainder filled in from reference TRBV28 and TRBJ1-5): DVKVTQSSRYLVKRTGEKVFLECVQDMDHENMFWYRQDPGLGLRLIYFSYDVKMKEKGDIPEGYSVSREKKERFSLILESASTNQTSMYLCASTVWIGDYSNQPQHFGDGTRLSIL.